This passage covers 27 T cell receptor beta chains from one sample sequenced in a study of blood T cell repertoires in COVID-19 (dated by TCRdb to about 2020). The library came from the immunoSEQ multiplex PCR assay. TCRdb took this table from immuneACCESS and kept in-frame rearrangements with V and J called. Such tables lack part of the clones; where checked against another copy, unresolved V genes explain under half of the gap, and the rest is unexplained. The sample yields tens of thousands of clones; about 90% were counted once. Approximately 14% of the sample goes to the ten largest clones. The sequenced sample was peripheral blood. The origin of the receptors is a human donor with active COVID-19. The donor label of this sample is uncertain.

The J gene is TRBJ1-1, the V gene TRBV19; D uncertain. Trimming left V 7 bases short and J 2 bases short, with 14 bases between. The V gene's germline CDR1 is LNHDA and CDR2 SQIVND (reference sequence). The CDR3 runs 14 residues. As DNA, the CDR3 is TGTGCCAGTACCATCAGGCACCCCAACACTGAAGCTTTCTTT. Amino acids: CASTIRHPNTEAFF.

V usage is TRBV7-2 and J usage is TRBJ2-1, with 7 bases fitting TRBD1. Germline CDR1 is SGHTA and CDR2 is FQGNSA. Losses at the gene ends were 2 bases for V and 4 bases for J; bases not matched to a gene: 2. This CDR3 is 14 amino acids long. The DNA of the CDR3 is TGTGCCAGCAGCTTAAGGGACAGATACAATGAGCAGTTCTTC. Amino acids: CASSLRDRYNEQFF.

The sample holds one count of this clone. The J gene is TRBJ2-7, the V gene TRBV5-1; the match to TRBD2 covers 9 bases. V dropped 0 bases and J dropped 2; count of bases not matched to a gene: 0. This CDR3 has 14 amino acids. Germline V gene data show CDR1 as SGHRS and CDR2 as YFSETQ. The CDR3 DNA sequence: TGCGCCAGCAGCTTGGAGCGGGGGGCCTACGAGCAGTACTTC. It is translated as CASSLERGAYEQYF. The variable domain in full, with the rest retrieved from reference TRBV5-1 and TRBJ2-7, is KAGVTQTPRYLIKTRGQQVTLSCSPISGHRSVSWYQQTPGQGLQFLFEYFSETQRNKGNFPGRFSGRQFSNSRSEMNVSTLELGDSALYLCASSLERGAYEQYFGPGTRLTVT.

The rearrangement links TRBV27 to TRBJ2-1; TRBD2 matches at 12 bases. The trim removed 6 bases at V and 5 bases at J, leaving 5 bases unmatched. Germline-derived CDR1 and CDR2 are MNHEY and SMNVEV (reference sequence). The CDR3 consists of 15 residues. CDR3 residues: CASRAGLAGNNEQFF. DNA for the CDR3: TGTGCCAGCAGGGCAGGACTAGCGGGAAACAATGAGCAGTTCTTC.

The chain carries TRBV2 and TRBJ2-1, with 11 bases fitting TRBD2. The length of the CDR3 is 15 residues. CDR1 is SNHLY and CDR2 is FYNNEI in the germline V gene. The ends lost 6 bases at V and 7 bases at J; junction bases unmatched: 8. Here the CDR3 DNA reads TGTGCCAGCAGCGGAACTAGCGGGAGTAGGAATGAGCAGTTCTTC. Amino acid sequence: CASSGTSGSRNEQFF.

The chain links TRBV4-1 to TRBJ2-5, with 11 positions matching TRBD2. The junction had 5 bases not matched to a gene; V was cut back by 2 bases and J by 6 bases. Germline-derived CDR1 and CDR2 are MGHRA and YSYEKL. The CDR3 is 15 residues long. In DNA form, the CDR3 reads TGCGCCAGCAGCCAACCCACTAGCGGGAGAAAGACCCAGTACTTC. It encodes CASSQPTSGRKTQYF.

V gene TRBV5-4 combines with J gene TRBJ2-7; 9 positions match TRBD1. This CDR3 has 14 residues. The V gene end was trimmed by 4 bases and the J gene end by 4 bases; junction bases not matched to a gene: 6. Looked up from germline, CDR1 is SGHNT and CDR2 is YYREEE (reference sequence). Here the CDR3 reads CASSPPGQGYEQYF. CDR3 DNA: TGTGCCAGCAGCCCCCCGGGACAGGGTTACGAGCAGTACTTC.

J is TRBJ1-2 and V is TRBV28, with 9 bases aligning to TRBD1. The CDR3 sequence is 14 residues long. The germline gives CDR1 MDHEN, CDR2 SYDVKM. The V segment lost 6 bases and the J segment 2 bases; nucleotides outside the gene matches: 4. CDR3 nucleotide sequence: TGTGCCAGCAGCCCAGGACAGGGGAACTATGGCTACACCTTC. It encodes CASSPGQGNYGYTF.

This chain uses TRBV12-3 or TRBV12-4 with TRBJ1-2; 7 bases are shared with TRBD1. J lost 7 bases, V lost 6 bases, and 8 bases had no gene match. The CDR3 is made up of 13 amino acids. The chain's CDR3 is CASRATGLSGYTF. The CDR3 coding sequence is TGTGCCAGCAGAGCGACAGGGCTGAGTGGCTACACCTTC.

The CDR3 loop reads CAWRLTGAPNYGYTF. The DNA for the CDR3 is TGTGCCTGGAGATTGACAGGGGCGCCTAACTATGGCTACACCTTC. J is TRBJ1-2 and V is TRBV30, with 8 bases that match TRBD1. V was clipped by 3 bases and J by 0 bases; unmatched bases: 6. Germline V lookup: CDR1 GTSNPN, CDR2 SVGIG (reference sequence). The CDR3 sequence is 15 residues long.

V gene TRBV5-1 combines with J gene TRBJ2-7; 8 bases fit TRBD2. Germline lookup yields CDR1 SGHRS and CDR2 YFSETQ. This CDR3 comprises 15 residues. V lost 5 bases, J lost 3 bases, and 10 bases stayed unmatched. Written as DNA, the CDR3 is TGCGCCAGCAGTAAGGCCGGGACTAGTGTCTACGAGCAGTACTTC. Translating gives CASSKAGTSVYEQYF.

The chain joins TRBV5-4 to TRBJ2-3; TRBD1 agrees at 8 bases. The CDR3 sequence is 16 residues long. The V and J ends lost 4 bases and 1 base, in that order; junction bases with no gene match: 8. Germline V CDR1 and CDR2: SGHNT, YYREEE (reference sequence). The CDR3 region has the DNA TGTGCCAGCAGCACCCAAGGGACAGGACGCACAGATACGCAGTATTTT. Translating it yields CASSTQGTGRTDTQYF.

The chain joins TRBV25-1 to TRBJ2-3, with TRBD2 matching over 7 bases. This CDR3 is built from 14 residues. The V gene end was trimmed by 6 bases and the J gene end by 0 bases; junction bases not matched to a gene: 3. Per the germline V gene, CDR1 is MGHDK and CDR2 is SYGVNS. The CDR3 DNA reads as TGTGCCAGCAGGCCGGGACTAAGCACAGATACGCAGTATTTT. Protein product: CASRPGLSTDTQYF.

The chain combines TRBV4-1 with TRBJ2-1; 10 bases map to TRBD2. This CDR3 is built from 16 residues. The V and J ends lost 3 bases and 3 bases, in that order; junction bases with no gene match: 5. Germline V gives CDR1 MGHRA, CDR2 YSYEKL. The DNA for the CDR3 is TGCGCCAGCAGCCACCCCGGGACTAGCGTCTACAATGAGCAGTTCTTC. This encodes CASSHPGTSVYNEQFF.

V usage is TRBV7-9 and J usage is TRBJ2-1; no clear D gene. V lost 4 bases to trimming and J lost 4 bases, with 8 bases between them. The CDR3 covers 13 residues. Germline lookup yields CDR1 SEHNR and CDR2 FQNEAQ (reference sequence). CDR3 sequence: CASSSSRYNEQFF. The DNA of the CDR3 is TGTGCCAGCAGCTCTAGTAGGTACAATGAGCAGTTCTTC. Full variable domain (rest looked up from reference TRBV7-9 and TRBJ2-1): DTGVSQNPRHKITKRGQNVTFRCDPISEHNRLYWYRQTLGQGPEFLTYFQNEAQLEKSRLLSDRFSAERPKGSFSTLEIQRTEQGDSAMYLCASSSSRYNEQFFGPGTRLTVL.

This chain connects TRBV6-6 to TRBJ1-5, with 10 bases identical to TRBD1. Unmatched junction bases numbered 9, after V lost 5 bases and J lost 2 bases. CDR3 length equals 17 residues. Germline V gene sequence: CDR1 MNHNY, CDR2 SVGAGI (reference sequence). The CDR3 region has the DNA TGTGCCAGCAGTCCCTCGACAGGGGGCTCAGGCAATCAGCCCCAGCATTTT. This sequence encodes CASSPSTGGSGNQPQHF.

The rearrangement uses TRBV5-1 and TRBJ2-5; the D gene is possibly TRBD1 (6 bases). V was shortened by 0 bases and J by 5 bases, with 14 bases between the two germline ends. The CDR3 consists of 15 residues. Germline CDR1 reads SGHRS; CDR2 reads YFSETQ. CDR3 region: CASSLETGGWETQYF. CDR3 coding DNA: TGCGCCAGCAGCTTGGAGACAGGAGGTTGGGAGACCCAGTACTTC.

This chain links TRBV19 with TRBJ2-7; tentatively, D is TRBD1 (5 bases). The CDR3 has 14 amino acids. The ends were cut back, 1 base at V and 2 bases at J, with 9 bases in the middle. Germline V gene data show CDR1 as LNHDA and CDR2 as SQIVND (reference sequence). CDR3 sequence reads: CASSIGGSTYEQYF. DNA for the CDR3: TGTGCCAGTAGTATAGGGGGCAGTACCTACGAGCAGTACTTC.

A single count supports this clone. The rearrangement uses TRBV13 and TRBJ1-2; TRBD1 aligns across 7 bases. After removal of 2 bases from V and 7 bases from J, the junction contained 7 bases not matched to a gene. Germline V gene lookup returns CDR1 PRHDT and CDR2 FYEKMQ (reference sequence). The CDR3 is made up of 14 amino acids. The CDR3 nucleotides read TGTGCCAGCAGCTTAAACAGGGGTGAAAGTGGCTACACCTTC. Its translation is CASSLNRGESGYTF.

J is TRBJ2-7 and V is TRBV11-2; the match to TRBD2 covers 9 bases. This CDR3 region has 14 residues. Germline lookup yields CDR1 SGHAT and CDR2 FQNNGV. The trim removed 3 bases at V and 5 bases at J, leaving 5 bases unmatched. The CDR3, as DNA: TGTGCCAGCAGCTTTAGCGGGAGCCCCCACGAGCAGTACTTC. Translation gives CASSFSGSPHEQYF.

For the CDR3, the DNA is TGTGCCAGCAGCACCAAGACAGGGCCTCTAATCAATGAGCAGTTCTTC. Translated, it gives CASSTKTGPLINEQFF. V usage is TRBV5-6 and J usage is TRBJ2-1; TRBD1 matches 7 bases. The CDR3 covers 16 residues. The V gene's germline CDR1 is SGHDT and CDR2 YYEEEE. J lost 6 bases, V lost 4 bases, and 13 bases had no gene match.

The V and J genes are TRBV28 and TRBJ1-4; 10 nucleotides align to TRBD1. The length of the CDR3 is 16 residues. The V gene's germline CDR1 is MDHEN and CDR2 SYDVKM. J was trimmed by 2 bases and V by 6 bases; bases with no gene match: 6. The CDR3 sequence is CASRWDRGPTNEKLFF. The CDR3 DNA reads TGTGCCAGCAGGTGGGACAGGGGACCGACTAATGAAAAACTGTTTTTT.

V and J are TRBV18 and TRBJ2-6, with 9 nucleotides matching TRBD1. The CDR3 has 18 amino acids. CDR1 is KGHSH and CDR2 is LQKENI in the germline V gene. With V trimmed by 3 bases and J by 0 bases, 6 bases remained unmatched. The CDR3 sequence is CASSPTGGRTSGANVLTF. The CDR3 DNA follows: TGTGCCAGCTCACCGACAGGGGGGCGGACCTCTGGGGCCAACGTCCTGACTTTC. Looking up the rest from reference TRBV18 and TRBJ2-6 gives the full variable domain: NAGVMQNPRHLVRRRGQEARLRCSPMKGHSHVYWYRQLPEEGLKFMVYLQKENIIDESGMPKERFSAEFPKEGPSILRIQQVVRGDSAAYFCASSPTGGRTSGANVLTFGAGSRLTVL.

This chain connects TRBV11-2 to TRBJ2-1, with 9 nucleotides matching TRBD2. Trimming removed 4 bases from V and 4 bases from J; junction bases left unmatched: 14. The CDR3 runs to 18 residues. CDR1 is SGHAT and CDR2 is FQNNGV in the germline V gene. CDR3: CASSSTLTSGNAYNEQFF. CDR3 bases: TGTGCCAGCAGCTCAACTTTGACTAGCGGTAATGCTTACAATGAGCAGTTCTTC.

V gene TRBV9 combines with J gene TRBJ1-4; D may be TRBD1 (5 bases). Trimming stripped 3 bases from V and 5 bases from J, with 8 bases between. This CDR3 region has 13 residues. Germline V gene data show CDR1 as SGDLS and CDR2 as YYNGEE. Here the CDR3 DNA reads TGTGCCAGCAGCGGTAGGGGCAATGAAAAACTGTTTTTT. Translating it yields CASSGRGNEKLFF.

The rearrangement links TRBV2 to TRBJ2-1; 7 bases agree with TRBD2. The CDR3 spans 15 residues. J gave up 1 base and V 5 bases, and 5 bases lay outside the gene matches. CDR1 is SNHLY and CDR2 is FYNNEI in the germline V gene. The CDR3 loop reads CASSLREGSYNEQFF. Written as DNA, the CDR3 is TGTGCCAGCAGTCTGAGGGAGGGTTCCTACAATGAGCAGTTCTTC. Combining the CDR3 with reference TRBV2 and TRBJ2-1 gives the whole variable domain EPEVTQTPSHQVTQMGQEVILRCVPISNHLYFYWYRQILGQKVEFLVSFYNNEISEKSEIFDDQFSVERPDGSNFTLKIRSTKLEDSAMYFCASSLREGSYNEQFFGPGTRLTVL.

V usage is TRBV5-3 and J usage is TRBJ2-7; unclear D gene. TRBV5-3 is designated an ORF whose function remains uncertain. The ends were cut back, 0 bases at V and 3 bases at J, with 7 bases in the middle. There are 13 residues in the CDR3. CDR3 nucleotide sequence: TGTGCCAGAAGCTTGGGACTCTACTACGAGCAGTACTTC. Protein: CARSLGLYYEQYF.